A selection of T cell receptor beta chains follows, all from one sample in a study of blood T cell repertoires in COVID-19. Using immunoSEQ multiplex PCR, the repertoire was profiled, and TCRdb retains in-frame clones only, with some absent. The repertoire holds hundreds of thousands of clones, with around nine tenths as singletons. Sequenced sample: peripheral blood. These receptors all come from a man aged 18 to 35 with COVID-19, enrolled during active disease. The CDR3 runs from the conserved cysteine through the conserved F or W. Fields, in order: V gene, D gene, J gene, clone size, CDR3 DNA, CDR3 protein. D genes are given only for firm matches. The listing skips clone size in some rows; elsewhere it reads once, few, many or a size class.

>TRBV7-2|TRBD2|TRBJ2-1|-
TGTGCCAGCAGCTTAGCGGTAGCGGGAGGGAAAAATCAGTTCTTC
CASSLAVAGGKNQFF
>TRBV5-1|-|TRBJ2-6|-
TGCGCCAGCAGCCCTAACCCTATAGTTTCTGGGGCCAACGTCCTGACTTTC
CASSPNPIVSGANVLTF
>TRBV10-3|TRBD1|TRBJ1-4|-
TGTGCCCCACCGACAGGGTTGGGCGAAAAACTGTTTTTT
CAPPTGLGEKLFF
>TRBV3-1/TRBV3-2|-|TRBJ2-3|-
TGTGCCAGCAGTGCGGTCCGGAGCACAGATACGCAGTATTTT
CASSAVRSTDTQYF
>TRBV4-2|-|TRBJ2-2|-
TGTGCCAGCAGCCAGCATGCGGGGCAAGGCGGGGAGCTGTTTTTT
CASSQHAGQGGELFF
>TRBV7-9|TRBD2|TRBJ2-3|-
TGTGCCAGCAGCTTACCTCCGACTAGCGGGGGAATCGATACGCAGTATTTT
CASSLPPTSGGIDTQYF
>TRBV5-1|-|TRBJ2-7|-
TGCGCCAGCAGCTTGGGGTCGAGCAAGTACGAGCAGTACTTC
CASSLGSSKYEQYF
>TRBV2|-|TRBJ2-3|-
TGTGCCAGCACCCGGGATCCTACGACAGATACGCAGTATTTT
CASTRDPTTDTQYF
>TRBV1|-|TRBJ2-1|-
TGCACCAGCAGCCAAGCCCGGGGAGATTACAATGAGCAGTTCTTC
CTSSQARGDYNEQFF
>TRBV19|-|TRBJ1-4|once
TGTGCCAGCGGGGGGTGGGCCCATGAAAAACTGTTTTTT
CASGGWAHEKLFF
>TRBV19|-|TRBJ2-1|-
TGTGCCAGCAAAAACCGGGACTTCTACAATGAGCAGTTCTTC
CASKNRDFYNEQFF
>TRBV25-1|TRBD1|TRBJ2-2|-
TGTGCCAGCACCTCCGGGACAGGCACCGGGGAGCTGTTTTTT
CASTSGTGTGELFF
>TRBV2|-|TRBJ1-1|-
TGTGCCAGCAGGGCTCGCGGCACTGAAGCTTTCTTT
CASRARGTEAFF
>TRBV5-1|TRBD2|TRBJ2-3|-
TGCGCCAGCAGCTTGGATCCAGCGGGGGGCACAGATACGCAGTATTTT
CASSLDPAGGTDTQYF
>TRBV4-2|-|TRBJ1-2|-
TGTGCCAGCAGCCAAGACACTGGCTATGGCTACACCTTC
CASSQDTGYGYTF
>TRBV6-6|TRBD1|TRBJ1-1|-
TGTGCCAGCAGTTACTCGAGCAGGGGGGACACTGAAGCTTTCTTT
CASSYSSRGDTEAFF
>TRBV25-1|-|TRBJ1-4|-
TGTGCCAGCAGTAAGGCGGCAGGGTCCCAAAATGAAAAACTGTTTTTT
CASSKAAGSQNEKLFF
>TRBV2|-|TRBJ2-7|once
TGTGCCAGCAGTGACGACAGCACCTACGAGCAGTACTTC
CASSDDSTYEQYF
>TRBV11-2|TRBD2|TRBJ2-1|-
TGTGCCAGCCGAGGACTAGCGGGTAGAAGCTCCTACAATGAGCAGTTCTTC
CASRGLAGRSSYNEQFF
>TRBV11-2|-|TRBJ1-5|-
TGTGCCAGCAGCTCGACAAGTAATCAGCCCCAGCATTTT
CASSSTSNQPQHF
>TRBV6-1|TRBD1|TRBJ2-7|-
TGTGCCAGCAGTGTCGCCTCGACAGGGCCAGGCTACGAGCAGTACTTC
CASSVASTGPGYEQYF
>TRBV10-3|TRBD1|TRBJ2-2|-
TGTGCCATCAGTGGGACAGGGGACACCGGGGAGCTGTTTTTT
CAISGTGDTGELFF
>TRBV6-1|-|TRBJ1-1|-
TGTGCCAGCAGTGAAAGGCCAGGGGTGAACACTGAAGCTTTCTTT
CASSERPGVNTEAFF
>TRBV7-9|TRBD1|TRBJ1-1|-
TGTGCCAGCAGCCCCTTTAGGACAGGGGGAGTTGGCACTGAAGCTTTCTTT
CASSPFRTGGVGTEAFF
>TRBV14|TRBD2|TRBJ2-1|-
TGTGCCAGCAGCCCTTACGGGACTAGAGATGAGCAGTTCTTC
CASSPYGTRDEQFF
>TRBV7-9|-|TRBJ1-1|-
TGTGCCAGCAGCTTAATGACAGAGAACACTGAAGCTTTCTTT
CASSLMTENTEAFF
>TRBV27|-|TRBJ2-1|-
TGTGCCAGCAGTCCAACTAGCTACACCTACAATGAGCAGTTCTTC
CASSPTSYTYNEQFF
>TRBV19|TRBD1|TRBJ1-5|-
TGTGCCAGTAGTACCGGACAGGAGGGCTATCAGCCCCAGCATTTT
CASSTGQEGYQPQHF
>TRBV7-8|TRBD2|TRBJ2-2|-
TGTGCCAGCAGCCTCGGGACTATCACGGGGTGGACCGGGGAGCTGTTTTTT
CASSLGTITGWTGELFF
>TRBV24-1|-|TRBJ2-3|once
TGTGCCACCAGTGATTTAGGAACTAGCAGCACAGATACGCAGTATTTT
CATSDLGTSSTDTQYF
>TRBV6-1|-|TRBJ1-5|-
TGTGCCAGCAGTGAGCTACAGGTGAATCAGCCCCAGCATTTT
CASSELQVNQPQHF
>TRBV7-9|TRBD2|TRBJ2-1|-
TGTGCCAGCAGCCCGCTAGCGGGGGGGCAGAGAGGGAATGAGCAGTTCTTC
CASSPLAGGQRGNEQFF
>TRBV18|-|TRBJ2-3|-
TGTGCCAGCTCACCAGGGAGTTTGGTCACAGATACGCAGTATTTT
CASSPGSLVTDTQYF
>TRBV6-5|-|TRBJ1-2|once
TGTGCCAGCAGTTACTCTGCAGGGAACTATGGCTACACCTTC
CASSYSAGNYGYTF
>TRBV13|TRBD2|TRBJ2-1|-
TGTGCCAGCAGCTTAGGCCTGCCTAGCGGGGGTGAGGATGAGCAGTTCTTC
CASSLGLPSGGEDEQFF
>TRBV2|TRBD1|TRBJ1-5|-
TGTGCCAGCAGTCCATTAGACAGGGGGTCTGGACCCCAGCATTTT
CASSPLDRGSGPQHF
>TRBV3-1/TRBV3-2|TRBD2|TRBJ2-3|once
TGTGCCAGCAGCCAAGATATAGCGGGACTAAGCTTCACAGATACGCAGTATTTT
CASSQDIAGLSFTDTQYF
>TRBV6-4|-|TRBJ1-6|-
TGTGCCAGCAGTGACATGGCAGAAGATTCACCCCTCCACTTT
CASSDMAEDSPLHF
>TRBV2|TRBD1|TRBJ2-7|-
TGTGCCAGCAGAGCGGGACAGGGGAAGAACGAGCAGTACTTC
CASRAGQGKNEQYF
>TRBV6-5|-|TRBJ1-1|-
TGTGCCAGCAGTTACTCGCGGCAGAACACTGAAGCTTTCTTT
CASSYSRQNTEAFF
>TRBV19|TRBD1|TRBJ1-5|many
TGTGCCAGTAGTAGGACAGGGTCCAACAATCAGCCCCAGCATTTT
CASSRTGSNNQPQHF
>TRBV11-3|TRBD2|TRBJ2-1|-
TGTGCCAGCAGCTCCGGGACTAGCGCTTACAATGAGCAGTTCTTC
CASSSGTSAYNEQFF
>TRBV6-6|-|TRBJ2-7|-
TGTGCCAGCAGCCCCATGGGCCTTAGTGTGGACGAGCAGTACTTC
CASSPMGLSVDEQYF
>TRBV5-1|TRBD1|TRBJ2-3|once
TGCGCCAGCAGCTTGGGGGACAGCCGTAGCACAGATACGCAGTATTTT
CASSLGDSRSTDTQYF